The sequence of this T cell receptor beta chain was determined in a study of control samples from healthy donors and cancer patients. The CDR3 length is 16 residues. V was clipped by 2 bases and J by 1 base, with 11 bases between them. Germline CDR1 MNHEY, CDR2 SMNVEV (reference sequence). Some clones are missing from TCRdb's copy, which holds only in-frame ones; the method was immunoSEQ multiplex PCR. The sample consists of about 28,000 clones, 79% of them appearing once. The receptor was isolated from a man aged 55 to 70 with head and neck cancer. This chain joins TRBV27 and TRBJ2-2; D unresolved. Sequenced: PBMCs. The CDR3 reads CASSLRRMRNTGELFF. DNA for the CDR3: TGTGCCAGCAGTTTAAGACGGATGCGGAACACCGGGGAGCTGTTTTTT.